This record concerns one T cell receptor beta chain sequence. Its cognate antigen has yet to be identified. Base qualities are not recorded, but no much larger clone differs from it by a single base. The library was obtained by the immunoSEQ multiplex PCR assay. For the multiplex PCR, a mixture combining 60 forward primers for TCR Vbeta segments and 13 reverse primers for TCR Jbeta segments was used. The CDR3 region of rearranged TCR beta genes was amplified from genomic DNA by a multiplex PCR assay. Amplified TCR beta libraries were sequenced as 87-base-pair reads on the Illumina HiSeq System. The study's own analysis went as follows. A later analysis tallied around 82 million unique TCR beta chains across the 666 repertoires, and some 10 million of those chains were shared by two or more donors. Raw reads were error-corrected and collapsed into unique sequences by a nearest-neighbor algorithm in which closely related sequences were merged to remove PCR and sequencing errors. V, D and J gene segments were assigned by aligning CDR3 sequences to IMGT reference sequences. Each retained sequence needed at least a six-nucleotide match to both a V gene segment and a J gene segment. A rearrangement counted as productive if the CDR3 had no stop codons and remained in frame with V and J, and every other rearrangement counted as non-productive. Following IMGT convention, CDR3 was defined as the stretch from the second conserved V-encoded cysteine up to the conserved J-encoded phenylalanine. In an earlier analysis of around 540 of the donors, sequences lacking an unambiguous match to a single V gene segment were excluded. An earlier analysis of several hundred of the donors classified V segments as functional when productive rearrangements were above 56.7% and as segregating when the standard deviation between donors was above 5%. To diagnose cytomegalovirus status from the catalog of TCR beta chain sequences, a statistical classification framework was built. In a later analysis, TCR nucleotide sequences were compared against IMGT/GENE-DB human TR gene sequences so that V and J genes could be assigned. A later analysis assigned CDR3 sequences and most-parsimonious VDJ recombination scenarios with the TCRdist pipeline. In a later analysis, every TCR beta chain was defined by the combination of its CDR3 amino acid sequence and its V-gene family, and reads without a unique V-gene family were dropped. In a later analysis, several hundred highly shared, low-generation-probability nucleotide sequences were removed to address suspected cross-contamination and a sequencing artifact. In a later analysis, a clonal expansion index was calculated for each public chain from normalized within-repertoire ranks of inferred template counts. Generation probabilities in a later analysis came from a VDJ recombination model fitted to out-of-frame rearrangements, and those results were checked against IGoR. In a later analysis, TCR-TCR, TCR-HLA and TCR-CMV co-occurrence was scored with hypergeometric tests, and a repertoire-size bias correction was applied to TCR pairs. False discovery rates were estimated in a later analysis by permuting HLA or CMV assignments 20 times. In a later analysis, co-occurring TCRs were grouped using DBSCAN, and TCRdist sequence similarity was added for clustering within HLA-allele-positive subsets. Co-occurrence clustering excluded repertoires with fewer than 30,000 or more than 120,000 public chains, plus five with anomalous nucleotide sharing. TCRdb carries this immuneACCESS record with in-frame sequences only. Its versions omit some clonotypes, under half of them owing to an unresolved V gene in the studies checked, with the rest unexplained. V and J calls and clone size are as listed in that table; D and trimming were resolved from the DNA. The sample yields about 130,000 clones; about 76% were counted once. Around 6.6% of the sample is held by the ten biggest clonotypes.

This specimen comes from a study of cytomegalovirus exposure and HLA in healthy donors (dated by TCRdb to the late 2010s). Describing the broader study: An earlier analysis of approximately 640 of the donors reported 250 to 350 Gb of sequence data and 117 million unique TCR beta sequences from about 180 million T cells. The aim of the study was to test whether cataloging public T cell receptors could identify signatures of past pathogen exposure. Roughly 5 DR-DQ haplotypes were handled as single units for association and clustering, since linkage in the cohort was strong. Of the 350 to 450 genotyped donors, 75% to 85% were placed in the genetic ancestry cluster associated with self-reported Caucasian donors. An earlier analysis of about 600 of the donors used high-throughput TCR beta sequencing to judge whether each TCR beta V gene segment behaved as functional or pseudogenic. Donor age, sex, ethnicity and CMV serostatus were collected together with the repertoire data. A later genetic analysis used genome-wide SNP genotypes for about 60% of the roughly 700 donors, treating that subset as a discovery cohort. Approximately 300 gigabases of sequencing data and 91 million or so unique TCR sequences made up an early release that covered 640 HLA-typed donors. HLA typing covered class I and class II loci at four-digit resolution. All discovery cohort repertoires had been generated using a single sequencing platform. The later analysis used no new phenotypic data to find candidate immune exposures, relying instead on TCR beta sequences and their occurrence across donors. On average, roughly 200,000 unique TCR beta nucleotide sequences were sequenced per donor among 300 to 500 genotyped donors of the cohort, with roughly 18% of those sequences being non-productive. A later analysis re-analyzed previously published TCR beta repertoires from about 730 donors and added high-resolution HLA genotyping to study TCR occurrence patterns. To predict cytomegalovirus infection status, the study brought together high-throughput TCR immunosequencing, statistical association of individual TCRs with disease status, and machine learning. Besides the first cohort of approximately 710 subjects, a separate validation cohort made up of roughly 120 different subjects was used. The T cell repertoires of several hundred subjects were profiled by immunosequencing and related to cytomegalovirus serostatus. The number of donors typed differed by locus, with roughly 620-630 for A, B, C, DRB1 and DQB1, 522 for DQA1, 600 to 610 for DPA1, and over 400 for DPB1.

Results and caveats for the whole study, not just this receptor: Across donors, most TCR sequences were observed very rarely, whereas some public TCRs were present in many individuals. In a later analysis, HLA-associated TCR beta chains were found to be more clonally expanded and to have lower generation probabilities than equally common non-associated chains. In a later analysis, 15,000 to 20,000 TCR beta sequences were associated with specific HLA alleles at a false discovery rate of 0.05. In a later analysis, several top co-occurrence clusters were reported to appear linked to parvovirus B19, influenza, CMV and Epstein-Barr virus. The authors suggested that the approach could potentially be extended to other disease states and immunological phenotypes. A further reported finding was that TCR beta sequences accurately predicted the HLA-A and HLA-B alleles for most subjects in the first cohort. In a later genetic analysis, fewer N-insertions in productive TCRs were reported among donors in an Asian-associated ancestry cluster than the roughly 700-donor mean. In a later genetic analysis, a missense DCLRE1C variant was associated with V-gene and J-gene trimming of TCR beta chains, and the association was replicated in an independent cohort. In vitro tests confirmed that three of the cytomegalovirus-associated TCR beta chains recognize cytomegalovirus antigens. This cohort had only TCR beta chains sequenced, and the lack of alpha or paired-chain data limited which features could be detected. Some IMGT-functional V segments, including TRBV6-2 and TRBV6-3, could not be told apart with the 87-base-pair reads, so those segments were excluded. Correlated functional status among segregating V segments might be attributable to linkage disequilibrium, but an unknown experimental factor could not be ruled out. Because counts were too low, 15 to 20 rarely observed V segments, including chromosome 9 orphons, were left out of the earlier analysis of about 500 of the donors. An earlier analysis of approximately 570 of the donors showed that most TCR beta V segments appeared in productive rearrangements either about 87% or about 30% of the time, which broadly matched IMGT annotations. The study listed 164 TCR beta chains as associated with cytomegalovirus. Sequencing depth was assumed to be roughly uniform across donors in the presence/absence analyses, though that assumption may not hold. The classifier was reported to diagnose cytomegalovirus status with high specificity and sensitivity in both the original cohort and the validation cohort. Because HLA typing was missing for some donors at each locus, association tests included only the typed subset. A group of highly shared sequence variants was considered likely to be a technical artifact of the sequencing pipeline. CMV serostatus was the only immune exposure information available for the cohort. A later analysis found that TCR association rates varied across HLA loci, with DRB1 alleles showing the most associated TCRs and HLA-C alleles the fewest. A later analysis found that most CMV-associated TCR beta chains appeared HLA-restricted, with HLA associations seemingly driven largely by CMV exposure. Assigning TCR associations to individual alleles was difficult when HLA alleles, especially DR and DQ, strongly co-occurred.

The germline V gene gives CDR1 as LGHNA and CDR2 as YNFKEQ. Germline trimming: 4 bases from V, 2 bases from J; junction bases outside gene matches: 8. CDR3 length: 16 amino acids, cysteine to phenylalanine. Solely the CDR3 DNA is kept, with 48 bases framed from the first base. The cohort consisted of hundreds of healthy bone marrow donors. At the time of sampling, all cohort members were nominally healthy, though unrecorded immune exposures were likely present. The donor tested CMV seropositive and was one of the 289 seropositive cohort members. A peripheral blood sample was provided by each donor, and peripheral blood mononuclear cells were used for TCR beta sequencing. The Qiagen DNeasy Blood Extraction Kit was used to extract genomic DNA from the blood cell samples.

Sequencing was done on a sample of PBMCs. This TCR was recovered from a middle-aged man in good health and CMV-seropositive. The chain couples TRBV4-2 to TRBJ2-1, and TRBD2 matches 7 of the central bases. The DNA reads as follows: TGTGCCAGCAGCCGCCCGGCGACTAGCACCTACAATGAGCAGTTCTTC. This codes for CASSRPATSTYNEQFF.